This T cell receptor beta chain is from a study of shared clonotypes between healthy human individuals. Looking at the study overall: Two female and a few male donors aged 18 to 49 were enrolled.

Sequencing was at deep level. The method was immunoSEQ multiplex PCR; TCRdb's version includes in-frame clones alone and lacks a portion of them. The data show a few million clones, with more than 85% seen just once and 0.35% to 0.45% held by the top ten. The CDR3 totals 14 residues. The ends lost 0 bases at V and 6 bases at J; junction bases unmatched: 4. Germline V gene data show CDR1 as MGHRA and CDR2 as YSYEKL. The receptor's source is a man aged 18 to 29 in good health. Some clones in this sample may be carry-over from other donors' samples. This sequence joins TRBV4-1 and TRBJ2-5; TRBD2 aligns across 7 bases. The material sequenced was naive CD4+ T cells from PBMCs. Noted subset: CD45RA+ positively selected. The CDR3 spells CASSQETSSKTQYF. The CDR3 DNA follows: TGCGCCAGCAGCCAAGAGACTAGCAGTAAGACCCAGTACTTC.